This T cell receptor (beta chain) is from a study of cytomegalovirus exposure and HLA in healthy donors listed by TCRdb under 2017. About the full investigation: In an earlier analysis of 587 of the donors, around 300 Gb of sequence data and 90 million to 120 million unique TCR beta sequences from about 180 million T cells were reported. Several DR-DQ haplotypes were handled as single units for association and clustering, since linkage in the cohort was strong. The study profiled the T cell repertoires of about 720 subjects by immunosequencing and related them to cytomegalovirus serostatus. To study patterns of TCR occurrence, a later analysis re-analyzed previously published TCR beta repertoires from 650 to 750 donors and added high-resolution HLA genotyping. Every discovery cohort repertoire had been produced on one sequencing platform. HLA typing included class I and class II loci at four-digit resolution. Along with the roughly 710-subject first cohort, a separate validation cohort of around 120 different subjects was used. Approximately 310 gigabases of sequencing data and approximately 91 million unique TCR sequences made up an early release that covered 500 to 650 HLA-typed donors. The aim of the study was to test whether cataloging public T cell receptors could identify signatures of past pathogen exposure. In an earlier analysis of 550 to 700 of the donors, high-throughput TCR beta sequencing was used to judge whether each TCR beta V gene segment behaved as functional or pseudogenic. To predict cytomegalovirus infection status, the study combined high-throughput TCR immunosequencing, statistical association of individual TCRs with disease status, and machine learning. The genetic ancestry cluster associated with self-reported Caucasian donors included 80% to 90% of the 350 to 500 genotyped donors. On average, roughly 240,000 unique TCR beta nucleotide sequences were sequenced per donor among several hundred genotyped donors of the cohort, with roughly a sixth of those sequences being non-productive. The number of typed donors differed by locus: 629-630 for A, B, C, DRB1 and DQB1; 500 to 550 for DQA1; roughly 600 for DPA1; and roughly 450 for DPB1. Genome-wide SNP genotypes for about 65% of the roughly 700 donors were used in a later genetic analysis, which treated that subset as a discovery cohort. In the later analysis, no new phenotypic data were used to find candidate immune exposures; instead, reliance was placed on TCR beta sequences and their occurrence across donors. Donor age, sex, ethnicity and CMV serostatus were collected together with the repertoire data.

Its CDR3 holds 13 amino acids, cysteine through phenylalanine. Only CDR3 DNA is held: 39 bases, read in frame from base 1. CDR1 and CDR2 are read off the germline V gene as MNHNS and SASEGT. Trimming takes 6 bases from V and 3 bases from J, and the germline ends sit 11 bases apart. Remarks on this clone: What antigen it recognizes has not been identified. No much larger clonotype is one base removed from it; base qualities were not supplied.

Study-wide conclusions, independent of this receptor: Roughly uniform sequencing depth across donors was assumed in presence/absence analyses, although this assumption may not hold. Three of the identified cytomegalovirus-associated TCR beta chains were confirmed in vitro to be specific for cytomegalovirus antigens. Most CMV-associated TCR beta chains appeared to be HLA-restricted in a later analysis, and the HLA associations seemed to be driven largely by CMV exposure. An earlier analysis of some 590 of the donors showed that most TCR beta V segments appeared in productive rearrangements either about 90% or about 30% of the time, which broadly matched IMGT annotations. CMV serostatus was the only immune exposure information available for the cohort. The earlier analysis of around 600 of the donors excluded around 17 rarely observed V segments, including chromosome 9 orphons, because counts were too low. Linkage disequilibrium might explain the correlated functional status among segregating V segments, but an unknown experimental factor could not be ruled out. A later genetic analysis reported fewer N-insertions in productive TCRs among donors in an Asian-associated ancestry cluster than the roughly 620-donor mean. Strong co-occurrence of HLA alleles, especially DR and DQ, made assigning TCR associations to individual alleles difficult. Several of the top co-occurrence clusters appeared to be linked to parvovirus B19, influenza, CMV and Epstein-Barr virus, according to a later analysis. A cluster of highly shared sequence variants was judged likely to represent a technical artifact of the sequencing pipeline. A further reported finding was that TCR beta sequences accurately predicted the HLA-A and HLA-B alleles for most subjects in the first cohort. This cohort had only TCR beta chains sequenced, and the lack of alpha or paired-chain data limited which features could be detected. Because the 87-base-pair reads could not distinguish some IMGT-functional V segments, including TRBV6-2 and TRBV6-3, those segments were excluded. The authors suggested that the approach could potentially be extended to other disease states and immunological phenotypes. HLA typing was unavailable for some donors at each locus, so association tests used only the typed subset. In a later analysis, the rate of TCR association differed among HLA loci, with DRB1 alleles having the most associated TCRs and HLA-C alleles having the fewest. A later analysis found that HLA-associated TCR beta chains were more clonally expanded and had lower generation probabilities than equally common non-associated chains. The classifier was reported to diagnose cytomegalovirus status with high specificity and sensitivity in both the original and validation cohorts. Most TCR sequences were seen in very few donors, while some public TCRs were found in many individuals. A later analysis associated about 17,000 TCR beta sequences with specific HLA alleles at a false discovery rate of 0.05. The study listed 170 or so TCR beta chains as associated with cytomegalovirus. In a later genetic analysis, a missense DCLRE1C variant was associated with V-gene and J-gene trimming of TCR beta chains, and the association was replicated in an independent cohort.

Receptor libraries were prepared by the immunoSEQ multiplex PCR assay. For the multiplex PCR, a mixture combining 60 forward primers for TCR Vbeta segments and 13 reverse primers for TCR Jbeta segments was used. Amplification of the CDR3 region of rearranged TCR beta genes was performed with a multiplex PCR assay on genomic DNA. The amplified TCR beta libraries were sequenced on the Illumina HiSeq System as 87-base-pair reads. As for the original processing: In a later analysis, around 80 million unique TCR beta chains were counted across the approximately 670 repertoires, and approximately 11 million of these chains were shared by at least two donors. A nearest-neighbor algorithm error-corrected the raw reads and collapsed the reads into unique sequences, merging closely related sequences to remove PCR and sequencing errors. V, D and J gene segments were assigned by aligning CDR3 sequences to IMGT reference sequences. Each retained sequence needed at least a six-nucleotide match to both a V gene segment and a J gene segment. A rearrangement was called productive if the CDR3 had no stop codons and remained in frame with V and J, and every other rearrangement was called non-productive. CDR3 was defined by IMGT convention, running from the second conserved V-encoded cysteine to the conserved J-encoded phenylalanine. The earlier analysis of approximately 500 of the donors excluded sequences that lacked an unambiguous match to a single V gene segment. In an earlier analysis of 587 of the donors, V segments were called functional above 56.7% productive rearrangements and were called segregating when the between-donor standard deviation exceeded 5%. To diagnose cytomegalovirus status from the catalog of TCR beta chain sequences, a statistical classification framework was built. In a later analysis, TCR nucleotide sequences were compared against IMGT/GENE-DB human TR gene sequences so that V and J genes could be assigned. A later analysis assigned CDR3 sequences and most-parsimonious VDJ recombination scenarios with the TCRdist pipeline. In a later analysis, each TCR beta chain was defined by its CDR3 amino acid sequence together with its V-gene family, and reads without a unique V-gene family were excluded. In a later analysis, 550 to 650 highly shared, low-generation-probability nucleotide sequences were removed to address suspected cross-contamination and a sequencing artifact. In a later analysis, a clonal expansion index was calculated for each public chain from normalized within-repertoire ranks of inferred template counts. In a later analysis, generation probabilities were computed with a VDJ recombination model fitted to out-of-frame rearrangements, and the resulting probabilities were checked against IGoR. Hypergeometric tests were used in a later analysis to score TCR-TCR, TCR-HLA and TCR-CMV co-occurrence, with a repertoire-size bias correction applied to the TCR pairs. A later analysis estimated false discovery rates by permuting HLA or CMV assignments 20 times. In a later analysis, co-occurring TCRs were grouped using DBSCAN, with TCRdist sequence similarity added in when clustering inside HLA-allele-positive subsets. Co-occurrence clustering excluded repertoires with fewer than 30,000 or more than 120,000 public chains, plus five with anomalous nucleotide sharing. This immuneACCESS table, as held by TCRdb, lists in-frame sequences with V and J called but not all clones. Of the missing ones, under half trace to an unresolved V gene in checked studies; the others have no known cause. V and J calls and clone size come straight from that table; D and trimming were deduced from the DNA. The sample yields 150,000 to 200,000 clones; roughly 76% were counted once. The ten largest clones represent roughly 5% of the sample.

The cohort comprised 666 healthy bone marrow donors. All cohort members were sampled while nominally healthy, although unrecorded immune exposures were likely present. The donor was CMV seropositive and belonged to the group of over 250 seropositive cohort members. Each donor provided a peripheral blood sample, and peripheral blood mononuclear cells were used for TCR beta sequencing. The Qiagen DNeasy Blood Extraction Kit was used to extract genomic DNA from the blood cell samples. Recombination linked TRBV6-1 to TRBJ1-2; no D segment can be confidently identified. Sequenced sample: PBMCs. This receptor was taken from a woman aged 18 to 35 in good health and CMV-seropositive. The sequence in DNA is TGTGCCAGCAGGAACCGGGATTACTATGGCTACACCTTC. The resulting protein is CASRNRDYYGYTF.